The entry below describes one T cell receptor (beta chain). Its antigen is not known. This CDR3 is built from 14 residues. The V end lost 1 base, the J end lost 4 bases, and 8 bases lay between the germline ends. The germline V gene has CDR1 LGHNA and CDR2 YNFKEQ. Only in-frame clones appear in the TCRdb table, and some are missing; sequencing was by immunoSEQ multiplex PCR. Among 3,000 to 4,000 clones listed, 55% to 65% were seen once. This record comes from a study of T cells after posttransplantation cyclophosphamide. Whole-study results and caveats: TRB overlap between skin or GI tissue T cells and blood was limited.

Sequenced material: memory CD8+ T cells sorted from blood. This sequence joins TRBV4-2 and TRBJ1-5; D gene unclear. This TCR was sampled from a man aged 25-45 years in good health and a related stem cell transplant donor. As DNA, the CDR3 is TGTGCCAGCAGCCAAGCGCACGGGAATCAGCCCCAGCATTTT. It yields the protein CASSQAHGNQPQHF.